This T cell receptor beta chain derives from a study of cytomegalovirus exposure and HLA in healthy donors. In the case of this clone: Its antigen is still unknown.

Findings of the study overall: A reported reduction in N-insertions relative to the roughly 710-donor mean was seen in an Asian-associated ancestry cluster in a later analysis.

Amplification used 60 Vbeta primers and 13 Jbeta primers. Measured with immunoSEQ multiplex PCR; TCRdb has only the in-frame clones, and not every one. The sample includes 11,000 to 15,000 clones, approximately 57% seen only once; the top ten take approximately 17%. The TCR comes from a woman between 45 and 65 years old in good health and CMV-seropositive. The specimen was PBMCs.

CDR3 nucleotides: TGTGCCAGCAGCCCGCCCGTTCTACAGGGGGTGAACACTGAAGCTTTCTTT. The encoded protein is CASSPPVLQGVNTEAFF. This chain uses TRBV5-4 with TRBJ1-1; 8 bases fit TRBD1. Germline V gene data show CDR1 as SGHNT and CDR2 as YYREEE (reference sequence). J gave up 0 bases and V 4 bases, and 11 bases lay outside the gene matches. The CDR3 contains 17 residues.